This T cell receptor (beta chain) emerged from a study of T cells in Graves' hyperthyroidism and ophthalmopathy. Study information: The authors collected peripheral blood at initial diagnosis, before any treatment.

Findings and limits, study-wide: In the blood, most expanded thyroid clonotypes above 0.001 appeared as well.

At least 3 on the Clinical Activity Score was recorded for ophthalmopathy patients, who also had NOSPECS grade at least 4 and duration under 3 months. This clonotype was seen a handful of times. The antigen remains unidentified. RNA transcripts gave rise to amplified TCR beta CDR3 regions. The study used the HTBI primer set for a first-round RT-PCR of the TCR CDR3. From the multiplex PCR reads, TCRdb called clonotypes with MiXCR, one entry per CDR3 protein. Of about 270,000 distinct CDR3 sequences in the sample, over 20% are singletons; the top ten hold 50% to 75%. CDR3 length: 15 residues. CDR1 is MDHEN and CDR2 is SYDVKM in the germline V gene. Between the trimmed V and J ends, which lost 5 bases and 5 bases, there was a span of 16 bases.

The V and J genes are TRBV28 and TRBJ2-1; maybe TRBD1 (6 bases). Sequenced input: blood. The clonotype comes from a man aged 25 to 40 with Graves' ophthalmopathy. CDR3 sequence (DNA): TGTGCCAGCAGTCCGGGACACATCCGCAACAATGAGCAGTTCTTC. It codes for CASSPGHIRNNEQFF.